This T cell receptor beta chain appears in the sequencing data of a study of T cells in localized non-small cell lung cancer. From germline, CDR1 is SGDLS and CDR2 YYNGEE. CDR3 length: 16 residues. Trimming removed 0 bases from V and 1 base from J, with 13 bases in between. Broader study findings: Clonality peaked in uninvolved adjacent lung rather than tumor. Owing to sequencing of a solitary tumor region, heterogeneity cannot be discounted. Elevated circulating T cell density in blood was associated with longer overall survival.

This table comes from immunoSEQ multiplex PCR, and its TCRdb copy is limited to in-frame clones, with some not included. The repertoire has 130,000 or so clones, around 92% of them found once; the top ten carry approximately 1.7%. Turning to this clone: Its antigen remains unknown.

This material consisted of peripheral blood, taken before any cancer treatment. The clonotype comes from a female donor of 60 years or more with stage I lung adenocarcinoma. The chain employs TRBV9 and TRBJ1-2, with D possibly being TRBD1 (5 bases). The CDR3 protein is CASSVGRQGFNYGYTF. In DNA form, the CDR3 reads TGTGCCAGCAGCGTAGGGCGTCAGGGCTTTAACTATGGCTACACCTTC.